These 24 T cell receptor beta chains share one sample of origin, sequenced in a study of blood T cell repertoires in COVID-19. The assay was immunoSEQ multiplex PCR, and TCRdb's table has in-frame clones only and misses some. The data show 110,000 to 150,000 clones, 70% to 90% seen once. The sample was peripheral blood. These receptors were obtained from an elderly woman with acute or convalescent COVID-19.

CDR3: CASSPRLAASYEQYF. DNA of the CDR3: TGTGCCAGCAGCCCTAGACTAGCGGCCTCCTACGAGCAGTACTTC. The rearrangement links TRBV3-1 (or the pseudogene TRBV3-2) to TRBJ2-7; 9 bases match TRBD2. With 4 bases clipped from V and 0 bases from J, the junction kept 4 bases outside the gene matches. The CDR3 consists of 15 residues. CDR1 and CDR2 (germline): LGHDT, YNNKEL (reference sequence).

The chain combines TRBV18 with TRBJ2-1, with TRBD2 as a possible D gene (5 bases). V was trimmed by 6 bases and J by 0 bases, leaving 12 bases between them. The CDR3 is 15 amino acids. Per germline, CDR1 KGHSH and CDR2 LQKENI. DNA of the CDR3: TGTGCCAGCTCCCCAATCGGGGACTCCTACAATGAGCAGTTCTTC. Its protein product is CASSPIGDSYNEQFF.

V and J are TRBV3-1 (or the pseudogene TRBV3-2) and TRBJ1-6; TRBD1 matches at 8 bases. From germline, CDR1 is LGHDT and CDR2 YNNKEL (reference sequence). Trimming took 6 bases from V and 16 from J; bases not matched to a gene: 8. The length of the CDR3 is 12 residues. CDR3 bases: TGTGCCAGCAGAGGGACAGGTACCCCTCTCCACTTT. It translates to CASRGTGTPLHF.

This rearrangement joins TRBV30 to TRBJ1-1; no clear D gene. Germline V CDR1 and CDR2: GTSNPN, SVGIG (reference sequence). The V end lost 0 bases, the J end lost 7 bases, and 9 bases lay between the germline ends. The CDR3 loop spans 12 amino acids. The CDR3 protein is CAWSVADNEAFF. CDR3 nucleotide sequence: TGTGCCTGGAGTGTAGCTGACAATGAAGCTTTCTTT.

The CDR3 spells CASSFNGGVNQPQHF. The CDR3 region has the DNA TGCGCCAGCAGCTTCAATGGGGGCGTCAATCAGCCCCAGCATTTT. This sequence joins TRBV5-1 and TRBJ1-5, with D possibly being TRBD1 (6 bases). The CDR3 has 15 residues. Per germline, CDR1 SGHRS and CDR2 YFSETQ. V was shortened by 2 bases and J by 3 bases, with 12 bases between the two germline ends.

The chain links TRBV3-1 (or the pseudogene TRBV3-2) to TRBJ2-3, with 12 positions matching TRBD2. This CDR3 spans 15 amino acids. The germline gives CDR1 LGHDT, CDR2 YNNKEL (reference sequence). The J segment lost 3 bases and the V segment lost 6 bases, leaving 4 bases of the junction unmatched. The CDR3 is CASRRLAGDTDTQYF. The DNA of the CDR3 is TGTGCCAGCAGGCGACTAGCGGGGGATACAGATACGCAGTATTTT.

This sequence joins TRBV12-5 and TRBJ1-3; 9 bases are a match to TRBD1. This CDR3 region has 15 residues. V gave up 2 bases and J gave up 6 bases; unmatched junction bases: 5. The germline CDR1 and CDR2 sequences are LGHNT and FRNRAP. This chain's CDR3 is CASGLTGGRANTIYF. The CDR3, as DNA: TGTGCTAGTGGTTTGACAGGGGGCCGAGCAAACACCATATATTTT.

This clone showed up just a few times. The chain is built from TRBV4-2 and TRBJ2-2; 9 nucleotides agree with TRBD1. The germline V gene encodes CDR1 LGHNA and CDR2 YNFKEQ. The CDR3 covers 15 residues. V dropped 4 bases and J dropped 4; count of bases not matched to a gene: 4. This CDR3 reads CASSRGTGSTGELFF. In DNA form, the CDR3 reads TGTGCCAGCAGCCGGGGGACAGGGAGCACCGGGGAGCTGTTTTTT.

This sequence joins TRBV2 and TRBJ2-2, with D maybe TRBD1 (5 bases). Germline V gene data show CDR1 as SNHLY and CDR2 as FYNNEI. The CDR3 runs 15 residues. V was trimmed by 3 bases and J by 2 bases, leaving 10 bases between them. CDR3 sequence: CASSEGQGNTGELFF. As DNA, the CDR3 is TGTGCCAGCAGTGAGGGGCAGGGTAACACCGGGGAGCTGTTTTTT. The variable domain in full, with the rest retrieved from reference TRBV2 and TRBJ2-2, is EPEVTQTPSHQVTQMGQEVILRCVPISNHLYFYWYRQILGQKVEFLVSFYNNEISEKSEIFDDQFSVERPDGSNFTLKIRSTKLEDSAMYFCASSEGQGNTGELFFGEGSRLTVL.

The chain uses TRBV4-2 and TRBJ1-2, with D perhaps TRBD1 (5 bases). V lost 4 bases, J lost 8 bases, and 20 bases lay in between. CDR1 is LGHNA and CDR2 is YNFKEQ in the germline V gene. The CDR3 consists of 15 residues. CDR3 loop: CASSPIPPGFGGYTF. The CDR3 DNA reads TGTGCCAGCAGCCCAATTCCCCCAGGGTTCGGGGGCTACACCTTC.

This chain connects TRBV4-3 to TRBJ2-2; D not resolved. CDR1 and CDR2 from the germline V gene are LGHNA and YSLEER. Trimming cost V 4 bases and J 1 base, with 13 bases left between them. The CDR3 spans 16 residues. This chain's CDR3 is CASSLHLDKNTGELFF. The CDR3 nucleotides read TGCGCCAGCAGCCTTCACCTCGACAAGAACACCGGGGAGCTGTTTTTT.

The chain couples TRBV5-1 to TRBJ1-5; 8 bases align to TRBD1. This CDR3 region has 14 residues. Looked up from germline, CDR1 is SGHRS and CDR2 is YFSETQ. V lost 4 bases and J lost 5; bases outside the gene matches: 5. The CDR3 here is CASSLTGGDQPQHF. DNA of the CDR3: TGCGCCAGCAGCCTAACAGGGGGGGATCAGCCCCAGCATTTT.

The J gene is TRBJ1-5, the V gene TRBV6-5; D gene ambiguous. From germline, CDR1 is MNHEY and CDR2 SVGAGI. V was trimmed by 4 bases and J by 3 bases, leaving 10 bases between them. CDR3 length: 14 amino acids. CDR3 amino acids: CASSSSGNNQPQHF. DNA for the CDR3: TGTGCCAGCAGTTCTTCCGGGAACAATCAGCCCCAGCATTTT.

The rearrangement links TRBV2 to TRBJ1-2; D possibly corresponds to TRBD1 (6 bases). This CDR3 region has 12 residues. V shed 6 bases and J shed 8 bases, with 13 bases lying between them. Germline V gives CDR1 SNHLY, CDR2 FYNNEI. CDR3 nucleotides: TGTGCCAGCAGACGGGACACCATCGGCTACACCTTC. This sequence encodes CASRRDTIGYTF.

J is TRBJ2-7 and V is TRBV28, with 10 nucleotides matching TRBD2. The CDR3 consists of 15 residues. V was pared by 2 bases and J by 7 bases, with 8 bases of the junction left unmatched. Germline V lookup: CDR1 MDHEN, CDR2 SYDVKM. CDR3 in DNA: TGTGCCAGCAGTTTACTCAGCGGGGGGGCTGGGGAGCAGTACTTC. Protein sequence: CASSLLSGGAGEQYF.

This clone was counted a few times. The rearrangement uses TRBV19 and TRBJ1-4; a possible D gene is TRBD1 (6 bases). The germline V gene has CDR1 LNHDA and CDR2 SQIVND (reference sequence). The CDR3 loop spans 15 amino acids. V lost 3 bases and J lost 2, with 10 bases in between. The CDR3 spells CASSMADRTNEKLFF. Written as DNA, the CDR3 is TGTGCCAGTAGTATGGCCGACAGGACTAATGAAAAACTGTTTTTT.

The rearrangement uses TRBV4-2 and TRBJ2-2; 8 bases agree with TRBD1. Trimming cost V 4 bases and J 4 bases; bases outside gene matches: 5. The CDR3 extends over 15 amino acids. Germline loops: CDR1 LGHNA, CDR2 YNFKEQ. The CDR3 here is CASSRPDRATGELFF. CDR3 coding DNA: TGTGCCAGCAGCCGACCGGACAGGGCCACCGGGGAGCTGTTTTTT.

CDR3 loop: CASSPRQGVGNTIYF. The CDR3 coding sequence is TGTGCCAGCAGTCCTCGACAGGGGGTTGGAAACACCATATATTTT. The chain uses TRBV6-6 and TRBJ1-3, with 9 nucleotides matching TRBD1. V gave up 5 bases and J gave up 3 bases; unmatched junction bases: 5. There are 15 residues in the CDR3. From germline, CDR1 is MNHNY and CDR2 SVGAGI (reference sequence).

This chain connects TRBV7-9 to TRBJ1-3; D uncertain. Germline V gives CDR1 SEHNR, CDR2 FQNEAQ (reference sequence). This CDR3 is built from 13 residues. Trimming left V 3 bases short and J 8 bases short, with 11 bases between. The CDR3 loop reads CASSFSSRDTIYF. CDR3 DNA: TGTGCCAGCAGCTTCAGTTCTCGGGACACCATATATTTT.

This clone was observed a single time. CDR3 amino acids: CASSSLGQGSSYEQYF. In DNA form, the CDR3 reads TGCGCCAGCAGCTCCCTTGGGCAGGGGAGCTCCTACGAGCAGTACTTC. This sequence joins TRBV5-1 and TRBJ2-7, with D tentatively TRBD1 (6 bases). This CDR3 has 16 amino acids. Germline CDR1 reads SGHRS; CDR2 reads YFSETQ. V lost 3 bases to trimming and J lost 0 bases, with 16 bases between them.

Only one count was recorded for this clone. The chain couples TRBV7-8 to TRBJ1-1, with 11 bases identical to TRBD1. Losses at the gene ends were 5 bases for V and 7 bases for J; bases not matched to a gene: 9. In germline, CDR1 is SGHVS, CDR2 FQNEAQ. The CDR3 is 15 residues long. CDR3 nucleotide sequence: TGTGCCAGCAGCACACCAGGGACAGGGGGGATTGAAGCTTTCTTT. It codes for CASSTPGTGGIEAFF. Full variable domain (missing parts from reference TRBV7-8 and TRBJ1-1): GAGVSQSPRYKVAKRGQDVALRCDPISGHVSLFWYQQALGQGPEFLTYFQNEAQLDKSGLPSDRFFAERPEGSVSTLKIQRTQQEDSAVYLCASSTPGTGGIEAFFGQGTRLTVV.

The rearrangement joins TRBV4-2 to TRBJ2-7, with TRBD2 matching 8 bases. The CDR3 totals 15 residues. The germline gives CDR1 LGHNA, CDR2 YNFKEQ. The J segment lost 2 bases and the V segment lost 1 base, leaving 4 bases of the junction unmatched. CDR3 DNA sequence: TGTGCCAGCAGCCAAGGACTAGCGCTCGCCTACGAGCAGTACTTC. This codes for CASSQGLALAYEQYF.

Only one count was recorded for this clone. CDR3 sequence reads: CASSGQGSNNSPLHF. The CDR3 DNA reads as TGTGCCAGCAGCGGACAGGGCAGTAATAATTCACCCCTCCACTTT. The V and J genes are TRBV7-9 and TRBJ1-6; TRBD1 agrees at 8 bases. Germline V gene lookup returns CDR1 SEHNR and CDR2 FQNEAQ (reference sequence). CDR3 length: 15 residues. Trimming removed 5 bases from V and 5 bases from J; junction bases left unmatched: 5.

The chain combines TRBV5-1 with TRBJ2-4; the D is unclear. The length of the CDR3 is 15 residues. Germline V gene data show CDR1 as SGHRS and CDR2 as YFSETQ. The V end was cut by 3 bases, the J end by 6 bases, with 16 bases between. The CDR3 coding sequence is TGCGCCAGCAGCTCCTTACTGGAGCCCCCAAACATTCAGTACTTC. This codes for CASSSLLEPPNIQYF.